Listed here are 9 T cell receptor beta chains from one sample, sequenced in a study of shared clonotypes between healthy human individuals. Assay used: immunoSEQ multiplex PCR; TCRdb lists only in-frame clones, some missing. The repertoire consists of some 2.4 million clones, with 80% to 95% occurring once and the leading ten covering approximately 0.36%. The sample taken for sequencing was naive CD4+ T cells from PBMCs. Regarding subset: CD45RA+ positively selected. These receptors were collected from a man aged 18 to 29 in good health. Some clones in this sample may be carry-over from other donors' samples.

This chain links TRBV19 with TRBJ2-7, with 7 bases lining up with TRBD2. CDR1 is LNHDA and CDR2 is SQIVND in the germline V gene (reference sequence). The CDR3 consists of 12 residues. After removal of 5 bases from V and 6 bases from J, the junction contained 4 bases not matched to a gene. In DNA form, the CDR3 reads TGTGCCAGTAGTCAAGGGAGGGGCGAGCAGTACTTC. It encodes CASSQGRGEQYF.

The V gene is TRBV2, the J gene TRBJ2-7; TRBD2 agrees at 9 bases. The J segment lost 3 bases and the V segment lost 5 bases, leaving 11 bases of the junction unmatched. CDR1 and CDR2 (germline): SNHLY, FYNNEI. The CDR3 is 16 residues long. This CDR3 is CASSYILAGRDYEQYF. CDR3 DNA: TGTGCCAGCAGTTACATTCTAGCGGGGAGGGACTACGAGCAGTACTTC. Variable domain in full (rest from reference TRBV2 and TRBJ2-7): EPEVTQTPSHQVTQMGQEVILRCVPISNHLYFYWYRQILGQKVEFLVSFYNNEISEKSEIFDDQFSVERPDGSNFTLKIRSTKLEDSAMYFCASSYILAGRDYEQYFGPGTRLTVT.

The V and J genes are TRBV27 and TRBJ1-1; TRBD1 is a possible D gene (5 bases). Looked up from germline, CDR1 is MNHEY and CDR2 is SMNVEV (reference sequence). V lost 2 bases to trimming and J lost 2 bases, with 15 bases between them. The CDR3 consists of 16 residues. CDR3 loop: CASSLRGGRLNTEAFF. In DNA, the CDR3 is TGTGCCAGCAGTTTACGGGGCGGGAGACTTAACACTGAAGCTTTCTTT.

V is TRBV28 and J is TRBJ2-2; D gene uncertain. This CDR3 contains 16 residues. Germline V gene lookup returns CDR1 MDHEN and CDR2 SYDVKM. With 1 base removed from V and 0 bases from J, the gap between germline ends came to 9 bases. DNA for the CDR3: TGTGCCAGCAGTTTATATCCAGCCACGAACACCGGGGAGCTGTTTTTT. Protein product: CASSLYPATNTGELFF.

This chain connects TRBV4-3 to TRBJ2-7; D assignment may be TRBD1 or TRBD2 (7 bases each). V lost 1 base and J 2 bases, leaving 15 bases between the germline ends. The CDR3 spans 16 residues. Germline-derived CDR1 and CDR2 are LGHNA and YSLEER. This CDR3 is CASSQGGGGWPYEQYF. The CDR3 DNA sequence: TGCGCCAGCAGCCAAGGGGGAGGGGGCTGGCCCTACGAGCAGTACTTC.

The chain is built from TRBV28 and TRBJ2-7; 9 positions agree with TRBD1. The CDR3 spans 14 residues. Germline assignment: CDR1 MDHEN and CDR2 SYDVKM. The J segment lost 9 bases and the V segment lost 5 bases, leaving 11 bases of the junction unmatched. CDR3 bases: TGTGCCAGCAGTGATCAGGGACAGGGTCTGGCGCAGTACTTC. Translated: CASSDQGQGLAQYF. The entire variable domain, with the rest obtained from reference TRBV28 and TRBJ2-7, is as follows: DVKVTQSSRYLVKRTGEKVFLECVQDMDHENMFWYRQDPGLGLRLIYFSYDVKMKEKGDIPEGYSVSREKKERFSLILESASTNQTSMYLCASSDQGQGLAQYFGPGTRLTVT.

This chain links TRBV10-1 with TRBJ2-5; the D call may be TRBD1 or TRBD2 (5 bases each). The CDR3 is made up of 15 amino acids. Germline V gene sequence: CDR1 WNHNN, CDR2 SYGVQD (reference sequence). Trimming shortened V by 3 bases and J by 5 bases, and 16 bases separated the two germline ends. CDR3 sequence: CASSDSDGKGETQYF. CDR3 sequence (DNA): TGCGCCAGCAGTGATTCGGACGGGAAGGGGGAGACCCAGTACTTC.

The V and J genes are TRBV29-1 and TRBJ1-4; the D is unclear. Germline values: CDR1 SQVTM, CDR2 ANQGSEA. Trimming cost V 4 bases and J 15 bases, with 21 bases left between them. CDR3 length: 13 amino acids. The CDR3 here is CSVVHALSNGVFF. In DNA form, the CDR3 reads TGCAGCGTTGTGCACGCCCTCTCAAACGGGGTGTTTTTT.

The chain employs TRBV28 and TRBJ1-1; D may be TRBD1 (6 bases). Germline CDR1 reads MDHEN; CDR2 reads SYDVKM. This CDR3 has 14 residues. V shed 6 bases and J shed 4 bases, with 15 bases lying between them. DNA of the CDR3: TGTGCCAGCAGACCGGACAGACTTAGCACTGAAGCTTTCTTT. Its protein is CASRPDRLSTEAFF.